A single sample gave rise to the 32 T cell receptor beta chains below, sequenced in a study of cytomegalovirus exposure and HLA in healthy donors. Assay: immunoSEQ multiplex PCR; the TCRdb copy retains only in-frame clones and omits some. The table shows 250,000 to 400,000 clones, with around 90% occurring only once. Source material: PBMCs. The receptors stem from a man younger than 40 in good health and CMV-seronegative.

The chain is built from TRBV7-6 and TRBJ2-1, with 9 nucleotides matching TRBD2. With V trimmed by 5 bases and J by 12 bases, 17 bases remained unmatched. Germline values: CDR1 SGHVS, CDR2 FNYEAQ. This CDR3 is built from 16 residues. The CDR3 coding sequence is TGTGCCAGCAGCCTACGGACTAGCGTGACCAATGAGCGGCAGTTCTTC. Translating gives CASSLRTSVTNERQFF.

This CDR3 is CASTAGQGQMDTQYF. In nucleotides, the CDR3 is TGTGCCAGCACCGCGGGACAGGGTCAGATGGATACGCAGTATTTT. V and J are TRBV6-5 and TRBJ2-3; TRBD1 matches 9 bases. Germline CDR1 MNHEY, CDR2 SVGAGI. The CDR3 runs to 15 residues. V was pared by 7 bases and J by 6 bases, with 11 bases of the junction left unmatched.

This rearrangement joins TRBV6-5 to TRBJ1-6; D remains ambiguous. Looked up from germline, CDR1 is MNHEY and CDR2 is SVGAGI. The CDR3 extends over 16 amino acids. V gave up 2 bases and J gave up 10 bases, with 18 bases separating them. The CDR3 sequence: CASSYGVRGPGSPLHF. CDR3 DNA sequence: TGTGCCAGCAGTTACGGAGTACGGGGTCCGGGATCACCCCTCCACTTT.

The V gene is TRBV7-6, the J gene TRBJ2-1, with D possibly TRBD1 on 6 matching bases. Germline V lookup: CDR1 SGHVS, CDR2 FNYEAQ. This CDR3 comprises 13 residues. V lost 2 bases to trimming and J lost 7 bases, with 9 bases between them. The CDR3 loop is CASSLSGVNEQFF. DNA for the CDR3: TGTGCCAGCAGCTTATCAGGGGTGAATGAGCAGTTCTTC.

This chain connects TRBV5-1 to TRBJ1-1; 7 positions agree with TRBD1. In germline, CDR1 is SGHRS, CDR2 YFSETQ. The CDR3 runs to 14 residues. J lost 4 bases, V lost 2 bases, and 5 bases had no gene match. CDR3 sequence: CASSLTGVPTEAFF. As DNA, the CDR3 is TGCGCCAGCAGCTTAACAGGGGTCCCCACTGAAGCTTTCTTT. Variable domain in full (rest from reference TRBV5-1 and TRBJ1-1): KAGVTQTPRYLIKTRGQQVTLSCSPISGHRSVSWYQQTPGQGLQFLFEYFSETQRNKGNFPGRFSGRQFSNSRSEMNVSTLELGDSALYLCASSLTGVPTEAFFGQGTRLTVV.

The CDR3 protein is CASSIIGGLVSSYNEQFF. CDR3 bases: TGTGCCAGTAGTATAATAGGGGGCCTTGTAAGCTCCTACAATGAGCAGTTCTTC. The chain recombines TRBV19 with TRBJ2-1; 7 bases are shared with TRBD1. The CDR3 totals 18 residues. J was trimmed by 0 bases and V by 2 bases; bases with no gene match: 10. Germline V lookup: CDR1 LNHDA, CDR2 SQIVND (reference sequence).

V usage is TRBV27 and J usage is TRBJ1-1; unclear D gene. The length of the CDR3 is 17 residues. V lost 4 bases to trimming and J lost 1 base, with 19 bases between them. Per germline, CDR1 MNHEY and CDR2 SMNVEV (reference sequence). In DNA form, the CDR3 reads TGTGCCAGCAGTTGGGCCTCGCTCAGACAACCGAACACTGAAGCTTTCTTT. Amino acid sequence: CASSWASLRQPNTEAFF.

Here the CDR3 DNA reads TGCGCCAGCAGCCGGTTAGACAGGGGGATACACGAGCAGTACTTC. It translates to CASSRLDRGIHEQYF. The genes are TRBV4-1 and TRBJ2-7, with 9 nucleotides matching TRBD1. This CDR3 comprises 15 residues. V was clipped by 4 bases and J by 5 bases; unmatched bases: 9. Germline V gene data show CDR1 as MGHRA and CDR2 as YSYEKL.

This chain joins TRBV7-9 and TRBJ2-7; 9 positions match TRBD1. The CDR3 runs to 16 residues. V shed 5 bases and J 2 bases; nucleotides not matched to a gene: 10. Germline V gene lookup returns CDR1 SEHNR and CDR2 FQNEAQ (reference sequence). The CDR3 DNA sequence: TGTGCCAGCAGCCGAAACTCCGGGACAGGGACCTACGAGCAGTACTTC. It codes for CASSRNSGTGTYEQYF.

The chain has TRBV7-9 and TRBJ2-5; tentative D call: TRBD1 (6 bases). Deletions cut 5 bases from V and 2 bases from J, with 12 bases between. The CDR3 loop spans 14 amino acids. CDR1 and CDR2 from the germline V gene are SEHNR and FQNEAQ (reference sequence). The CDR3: CASSIRDTQETQYF. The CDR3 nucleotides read TGTGCCAGCAGCATCCGGGACACTCAAGAGACCCAGTACTTC.

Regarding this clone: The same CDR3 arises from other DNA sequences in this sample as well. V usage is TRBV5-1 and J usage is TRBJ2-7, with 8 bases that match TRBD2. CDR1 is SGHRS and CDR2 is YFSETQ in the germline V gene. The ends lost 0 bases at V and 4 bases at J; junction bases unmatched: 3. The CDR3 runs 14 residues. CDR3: CASSLGGLAYEQYF. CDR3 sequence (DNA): TGCGCCAGCAGCTTGGGTGGACTAGCATACGAGCAGTACTTC.

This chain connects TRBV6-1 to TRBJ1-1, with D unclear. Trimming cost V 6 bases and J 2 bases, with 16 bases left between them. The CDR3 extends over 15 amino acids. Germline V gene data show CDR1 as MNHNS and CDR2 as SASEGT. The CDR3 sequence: CASRNQYSGNTEAFF. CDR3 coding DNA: TGTGCCAGCAGGAACCAATATTCGGGAAACACTGAAGCTTTCTTT.

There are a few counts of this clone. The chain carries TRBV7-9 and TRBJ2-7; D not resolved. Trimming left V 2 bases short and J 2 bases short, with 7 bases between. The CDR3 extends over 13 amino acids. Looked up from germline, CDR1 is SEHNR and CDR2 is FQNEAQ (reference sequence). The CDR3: CASSLRETYEQYF. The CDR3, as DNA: TGTGCCAGCAGCTTAAGAGAGACCTACGAGCAGTACTTC.

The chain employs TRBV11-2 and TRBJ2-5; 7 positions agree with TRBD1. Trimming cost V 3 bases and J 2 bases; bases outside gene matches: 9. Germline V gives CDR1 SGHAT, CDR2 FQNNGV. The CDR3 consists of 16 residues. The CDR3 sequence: CASSLVGQPNQETQYF. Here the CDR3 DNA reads TGTGCCAGCAGCTTGGTGGGACAGCCTAATCAAGAGACCCAGTACTTC. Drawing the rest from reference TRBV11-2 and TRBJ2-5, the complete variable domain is EAGVAQSPRYKIIEKRQSVAFWCNPISGHATLYWYQQILGQGPKLLIQFQNNGVVDDSQLPKDRFSAERLKGVDSTLKIQPAKLEDSAVYLCASSLVGQPNQETQYFGPGTRLLVL.

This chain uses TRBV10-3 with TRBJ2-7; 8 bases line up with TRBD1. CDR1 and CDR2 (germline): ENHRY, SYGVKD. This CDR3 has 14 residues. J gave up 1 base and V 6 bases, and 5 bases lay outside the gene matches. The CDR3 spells CAISFGQGSYEQYF. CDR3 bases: TGTGCCATCAGCTTCGGACAGGGTTCCTACGAGCAGTACTTC.

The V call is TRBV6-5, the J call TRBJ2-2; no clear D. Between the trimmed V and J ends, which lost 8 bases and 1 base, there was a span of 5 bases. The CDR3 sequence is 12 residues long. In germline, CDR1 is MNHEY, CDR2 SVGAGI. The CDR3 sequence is CASWRNTGELFF. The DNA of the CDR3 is TGTGCCAGCTGGAGGAACACCGGGGAGCTGTTTTTT.

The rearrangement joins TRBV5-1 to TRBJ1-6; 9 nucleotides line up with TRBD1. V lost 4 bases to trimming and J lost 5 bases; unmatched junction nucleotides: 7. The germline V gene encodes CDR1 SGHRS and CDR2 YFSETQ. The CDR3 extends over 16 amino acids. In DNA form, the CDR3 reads TGCGCCAGCAGCCTGACAGGGGGGTTTAATAATTCACCCCTCCACTTT. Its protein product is CASSLTGGFNNSPLHF.

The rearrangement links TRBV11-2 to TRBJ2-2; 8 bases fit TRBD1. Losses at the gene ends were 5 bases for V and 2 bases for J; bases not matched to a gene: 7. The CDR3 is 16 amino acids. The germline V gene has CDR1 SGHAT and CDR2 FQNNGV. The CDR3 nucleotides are TGTGCCAGCAGCACATGGACAGGGTATAACACCGGGGAGCTGTTTTTT. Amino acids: CASSTWTGYNTGELFF.

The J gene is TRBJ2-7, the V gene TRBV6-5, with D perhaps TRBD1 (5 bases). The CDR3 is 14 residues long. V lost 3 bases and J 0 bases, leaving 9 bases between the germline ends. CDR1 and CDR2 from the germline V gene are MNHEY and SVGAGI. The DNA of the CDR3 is TGTGCCAGCAGTTATGATGACAGCTCCTACGAGCAGTACTTC. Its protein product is CASSYDDSSYEQYF.

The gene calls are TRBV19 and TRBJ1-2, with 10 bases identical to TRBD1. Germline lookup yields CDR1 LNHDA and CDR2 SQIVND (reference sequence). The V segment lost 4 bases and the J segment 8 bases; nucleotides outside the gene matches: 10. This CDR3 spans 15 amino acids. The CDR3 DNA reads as TGTGCCAGTAGTAGAAATCCTGGGACAGGGGAGGGCTACACCTTC. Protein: CASSRNPGTGEGYTF.

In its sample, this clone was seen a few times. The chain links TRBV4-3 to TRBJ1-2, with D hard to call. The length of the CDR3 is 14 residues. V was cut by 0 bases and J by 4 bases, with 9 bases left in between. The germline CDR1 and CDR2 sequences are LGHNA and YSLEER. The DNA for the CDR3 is TGCGCCAGCAGCCAAGATGGAAGGAGCTATGGCTACACCTTC. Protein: CASSQDGRSYGYTF.

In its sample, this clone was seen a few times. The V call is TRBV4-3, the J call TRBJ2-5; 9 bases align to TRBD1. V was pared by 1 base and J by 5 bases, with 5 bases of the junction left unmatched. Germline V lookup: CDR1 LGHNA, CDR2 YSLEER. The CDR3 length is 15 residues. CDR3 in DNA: TGCGCCAGCAGCCAAGGGGACAGGGACATTGAGACCCAGTACTTC. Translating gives CASSQGDRDIETQYF.

The CDR3 DNA reads as TGTGCCAGTAGTATAACGGGGTCTGGTCAGCCCCAGCATTTT. Encoded protein: CASSITGSGQPQHF. The rearrangement links TRBV19 to TRBJ1-5, with D unclear. V lost 2 bases and J 6 bases, leaving 11 bases between the germline ends. Germline-derived CDR1 and CDR2 are LNHDA and SQIVND (reference sequence). CDR3 length equals 14 residues. The variable domain in full, completed from reference TRBV19 and TRBJ1-5, reads DGGITQSPKYLFRKEGQNVTLSCEQNLNHDAMYWYRQDPGQGLRLIYYSQIVNDFQKGDIAEGYSVSREKKESFPLTVTSAQKNPTAFYLCASSITGSGQPQHFGDGTRLSIL.

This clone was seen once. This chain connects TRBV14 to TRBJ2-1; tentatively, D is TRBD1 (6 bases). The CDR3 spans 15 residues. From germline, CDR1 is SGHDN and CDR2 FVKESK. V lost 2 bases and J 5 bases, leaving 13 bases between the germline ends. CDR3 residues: CASSQNRVGHNEQFF. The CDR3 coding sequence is TGTGCCAGCAGCCAAAACAGGGTAGGACACAATGAGCAGTTCTTC.

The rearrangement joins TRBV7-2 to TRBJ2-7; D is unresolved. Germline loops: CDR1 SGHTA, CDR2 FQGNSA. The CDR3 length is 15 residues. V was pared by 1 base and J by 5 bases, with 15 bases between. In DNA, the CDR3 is TGTGCCAGCAGCTTAGAGTATTCTCCGGGTGACGAGCAGTACTTC. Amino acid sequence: CASSLEYSPGDEQYF.

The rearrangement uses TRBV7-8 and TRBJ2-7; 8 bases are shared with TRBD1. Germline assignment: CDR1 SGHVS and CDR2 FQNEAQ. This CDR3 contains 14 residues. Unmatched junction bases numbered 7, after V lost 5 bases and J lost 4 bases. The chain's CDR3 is CASSPGQAIYEQYF. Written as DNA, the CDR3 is TGTGCCAGCAGCCCGGGACAGGCAATTTACGAGCAGTACTTC.

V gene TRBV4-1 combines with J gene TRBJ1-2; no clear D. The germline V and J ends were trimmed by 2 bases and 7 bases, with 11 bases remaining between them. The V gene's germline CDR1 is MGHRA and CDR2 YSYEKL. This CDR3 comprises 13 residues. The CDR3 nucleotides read TGCGCCAGCAGCCAATCCCCCCTTCTTGGCTACACCTTC. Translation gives CASSQSPLLGYTF.

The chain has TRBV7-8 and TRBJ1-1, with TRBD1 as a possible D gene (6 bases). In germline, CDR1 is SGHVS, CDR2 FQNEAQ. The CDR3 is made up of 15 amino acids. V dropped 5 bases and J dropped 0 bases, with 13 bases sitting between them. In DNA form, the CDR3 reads TGTGCCAGCAGCCCGTATTACAGGGTGAACACTGAAGCTTTCTTT. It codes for CASSPYYRVNTEAFF.

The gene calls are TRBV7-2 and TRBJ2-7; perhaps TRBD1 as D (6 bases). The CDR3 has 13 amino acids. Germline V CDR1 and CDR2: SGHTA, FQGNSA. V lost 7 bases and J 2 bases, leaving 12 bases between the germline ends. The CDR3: CASKQGPTYEQYF. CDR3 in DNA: TGTGCCAGCAAACAGGGTCCCACCTACGAGCAGTACTTC.

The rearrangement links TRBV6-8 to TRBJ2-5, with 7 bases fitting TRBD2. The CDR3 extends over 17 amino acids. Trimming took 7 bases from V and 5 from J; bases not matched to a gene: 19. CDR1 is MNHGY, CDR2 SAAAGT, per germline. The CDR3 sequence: CASTYPSSAGVGETQYF. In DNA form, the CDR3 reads TGTGCCAGCACCTACCCCTCTTCTGCGGGGGTTGGCGAGACCCAGTACTTC.

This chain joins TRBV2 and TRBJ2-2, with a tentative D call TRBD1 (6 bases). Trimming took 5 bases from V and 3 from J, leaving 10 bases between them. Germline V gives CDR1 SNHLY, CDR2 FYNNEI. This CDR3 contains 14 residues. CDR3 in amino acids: CASSQWGHTGELFF. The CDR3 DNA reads TGTGCCAGCAGTCAATGGGGGCACACCGGGGAGCTGTTTTTT.

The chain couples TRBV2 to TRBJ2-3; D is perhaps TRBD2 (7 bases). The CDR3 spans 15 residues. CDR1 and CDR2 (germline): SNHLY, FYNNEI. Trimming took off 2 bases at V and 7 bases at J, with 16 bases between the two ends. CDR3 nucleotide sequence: TGTGCCAGCAGTGAAAATGCGGGGGCCCGTCATACGCAGTATTTT. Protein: CASSENAGARHTQYF.